This TCR beta chain was sequenced for a study of identical twins. Template switching, a step in the protocol, added a universal primer site, and cDNA carried unique molecular identifiers. Each CDR3 protein gets one entry after TCRdb re-called the 5' RACE reads with MiXCR. The data contain fewer than 650,000 distinct CDR3 sequences, 7.1% of them seen just once; the ten biggest clones take up about 1.6%. Whole-study results and caveats: Out-of-frame alpha sequences shared between twins exhibited an excess of low generation probability. With abundant cord blood beta clonotypes, insertions were fewer; memory repertoires showed no such pattern.

Per the germline V gene, CDR1 is ENHRY and CDR2 is SYGVKD. The CDR3 spans 14 residues. V gave up 2 bases and J gave up 4 bases; unmatched junction bases: 2. Points on this clonotype: Its antigen is unknown.

Separately, the same data were catalogued under a study of yellow fever vaccine responses in identical twins. From that report: Reportedly, twins' vaccine T cell responses looked partly convergent and partly personalized.

Material: PBMCs. The gene calls are TRBV10-3 and TRBJ2-5; the match to TRBD2 covers 9 bases. The sequence was collected from a young woman in good health. CDR3 loop: CAISEGSGRETQYF. The CDR3 coding sequence is TGTGCCATCAGTGAGGGTAGCGGGAGAGAGACCCAGTACTTC.